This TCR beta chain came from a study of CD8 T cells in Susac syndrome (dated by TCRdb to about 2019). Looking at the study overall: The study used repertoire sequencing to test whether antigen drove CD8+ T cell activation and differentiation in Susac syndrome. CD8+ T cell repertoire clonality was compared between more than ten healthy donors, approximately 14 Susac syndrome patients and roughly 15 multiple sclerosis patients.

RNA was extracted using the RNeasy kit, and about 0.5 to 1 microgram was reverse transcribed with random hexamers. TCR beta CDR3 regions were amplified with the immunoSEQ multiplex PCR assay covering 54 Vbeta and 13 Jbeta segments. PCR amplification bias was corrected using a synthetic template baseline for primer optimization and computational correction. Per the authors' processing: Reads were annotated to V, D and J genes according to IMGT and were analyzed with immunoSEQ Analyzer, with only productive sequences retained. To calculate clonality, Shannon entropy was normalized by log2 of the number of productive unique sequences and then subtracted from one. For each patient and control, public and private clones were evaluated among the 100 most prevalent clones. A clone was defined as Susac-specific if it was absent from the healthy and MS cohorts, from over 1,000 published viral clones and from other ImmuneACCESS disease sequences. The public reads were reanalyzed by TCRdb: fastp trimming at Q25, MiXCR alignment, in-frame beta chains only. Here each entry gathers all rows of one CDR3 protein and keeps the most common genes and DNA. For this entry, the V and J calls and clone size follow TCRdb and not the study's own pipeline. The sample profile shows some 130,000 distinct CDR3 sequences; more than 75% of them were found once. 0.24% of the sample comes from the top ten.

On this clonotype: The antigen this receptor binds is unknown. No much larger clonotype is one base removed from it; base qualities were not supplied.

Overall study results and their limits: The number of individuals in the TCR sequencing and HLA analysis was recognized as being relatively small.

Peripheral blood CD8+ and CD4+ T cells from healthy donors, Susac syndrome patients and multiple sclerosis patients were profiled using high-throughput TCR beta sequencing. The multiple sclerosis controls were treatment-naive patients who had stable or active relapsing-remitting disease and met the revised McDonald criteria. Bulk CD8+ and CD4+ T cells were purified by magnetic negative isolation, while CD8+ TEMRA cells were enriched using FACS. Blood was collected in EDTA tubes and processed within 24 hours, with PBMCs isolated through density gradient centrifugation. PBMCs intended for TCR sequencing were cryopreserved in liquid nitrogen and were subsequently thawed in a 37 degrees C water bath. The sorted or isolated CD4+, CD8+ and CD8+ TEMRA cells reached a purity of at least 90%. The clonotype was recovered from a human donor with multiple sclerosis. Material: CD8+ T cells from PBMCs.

The CDR3 protein is CASSPLGSEGINYGYTF. The DNA sequence is TGTGCCAGCTCACCCTTGGGAAGTGAGGGGATTAACTATGGCTACACCTTC. The chain employs TRBV18 and TRBJ1-2; the D region possibly corresponds to TRBD1 (5 bases align). V is cut by 3 bases and J by 1 base, and the space between the germline ends is 18 bases. Measured from the cysteine to the phenylalanine, the CDR3 is 17 residues long. Of all the DNA, just the CDR3 is kept, 51 bases in frame from base 1. Looking up the germline V gene yields CDR1 KGHSH and CDR2 LQKENI.